The rows below give T cell receptor beta chains drawn from one sample of a study of T-cell reconstitution after alpha-beta-depleted transplantation in children. From the PCR reads, TCRdb called clonotypes with MiXCR, one entry per CDR3 protein. This sample has about 340,000 distinct CDR3 sequences, with about an eighth found just once. Sequences were derived from PBMCs, sampled from the stem cell graft. These receptors were obtained from a human donor who donated a stem cell graft to a child with Fanconi anemia. Each CDR3 is given with its conserved first and last residue. The D gene is left open where the match is weak. Clone size appears in some rows only: once, few, many, or a class for an expanded clone.

d_call j_call clone_size v_call cdr3_nt cdr3_aa
NA TRBJ2-1 many TRBV5-6 TGTGCCAGCAGACGGGACGACAATGAGCAGTTCTTC CASRRDDNEQFF
TRBD1 TRBJ1-1 NA TRBV20-1 TGCAGTGCTTTTCGACAGGGGGCGGACACTGAAGCTTTCTTT CSAFRQGADTEAFF
NA TRBJ2-1 few TRBV11-2 TGTGCCAGCAGCCGTAGGGGGGCCTACAATGAGCAGTTCTTC CASSRRGAYNEQFF
NA TRBJ1-4 few TRBV20-1 TGCAGTGCCGGGGCCGGGGGCATCGGTGAAAAACTGTTTTTT CSAGAGGIGEKLFF
NA TRBJ2-2 NA TRBV5-1 TGCGCCAGCGGCGGCAGCCGACGGGCTTCGAACACCGGGGAGCTGTTTTTT CASGGSRRASNTGELFF
NA TRBJ2-5 few TRBV20-1 TGCAGTGCTAGGTACAGCCCTCTTTTAGAGACCCAGTACTTC CSARYSPLLETQYF
NA TRBJ1-2 NA TRBV20-1 TGCAGTGCTGGGCGGGCAGCCGCAGGTCAAGGCTACACCTTC CSAGRAAAGQGYTF
NA TRBJ1-2 many TRBV4-3 TGCGCCAGCAGCCAAGACAGGAGTAACTATGGCTACACCTTC CASSQDRSNYGYTF
NA TRBJ2-3 many TRBV29-1 TGCAGCGTCCTGCAGGGTGGTACGCAGTATTTT CSVLQGGTQYF
NA TRBJ2-5 many TRBV7-2 TGTGCCAGCTCCCTCGGCGCTCTCCGAGGAGAGACCCAGTACTTC CASSLGALRGETQYF
TRBD2 TRBJ2-1 NA TRBV7-9 TGTGCCAGCAGCTTACCGGGGGGGCCGAACAATGAGCAGTTCTTC CASSLPGGPNNEQFF
NA TRBJ2-5 few TRBV9 TGTGCCAGCAGCGTAGGGCCAGACCCTCAAGAGACCCAGTACTTC CASSVGPDPQETQYF